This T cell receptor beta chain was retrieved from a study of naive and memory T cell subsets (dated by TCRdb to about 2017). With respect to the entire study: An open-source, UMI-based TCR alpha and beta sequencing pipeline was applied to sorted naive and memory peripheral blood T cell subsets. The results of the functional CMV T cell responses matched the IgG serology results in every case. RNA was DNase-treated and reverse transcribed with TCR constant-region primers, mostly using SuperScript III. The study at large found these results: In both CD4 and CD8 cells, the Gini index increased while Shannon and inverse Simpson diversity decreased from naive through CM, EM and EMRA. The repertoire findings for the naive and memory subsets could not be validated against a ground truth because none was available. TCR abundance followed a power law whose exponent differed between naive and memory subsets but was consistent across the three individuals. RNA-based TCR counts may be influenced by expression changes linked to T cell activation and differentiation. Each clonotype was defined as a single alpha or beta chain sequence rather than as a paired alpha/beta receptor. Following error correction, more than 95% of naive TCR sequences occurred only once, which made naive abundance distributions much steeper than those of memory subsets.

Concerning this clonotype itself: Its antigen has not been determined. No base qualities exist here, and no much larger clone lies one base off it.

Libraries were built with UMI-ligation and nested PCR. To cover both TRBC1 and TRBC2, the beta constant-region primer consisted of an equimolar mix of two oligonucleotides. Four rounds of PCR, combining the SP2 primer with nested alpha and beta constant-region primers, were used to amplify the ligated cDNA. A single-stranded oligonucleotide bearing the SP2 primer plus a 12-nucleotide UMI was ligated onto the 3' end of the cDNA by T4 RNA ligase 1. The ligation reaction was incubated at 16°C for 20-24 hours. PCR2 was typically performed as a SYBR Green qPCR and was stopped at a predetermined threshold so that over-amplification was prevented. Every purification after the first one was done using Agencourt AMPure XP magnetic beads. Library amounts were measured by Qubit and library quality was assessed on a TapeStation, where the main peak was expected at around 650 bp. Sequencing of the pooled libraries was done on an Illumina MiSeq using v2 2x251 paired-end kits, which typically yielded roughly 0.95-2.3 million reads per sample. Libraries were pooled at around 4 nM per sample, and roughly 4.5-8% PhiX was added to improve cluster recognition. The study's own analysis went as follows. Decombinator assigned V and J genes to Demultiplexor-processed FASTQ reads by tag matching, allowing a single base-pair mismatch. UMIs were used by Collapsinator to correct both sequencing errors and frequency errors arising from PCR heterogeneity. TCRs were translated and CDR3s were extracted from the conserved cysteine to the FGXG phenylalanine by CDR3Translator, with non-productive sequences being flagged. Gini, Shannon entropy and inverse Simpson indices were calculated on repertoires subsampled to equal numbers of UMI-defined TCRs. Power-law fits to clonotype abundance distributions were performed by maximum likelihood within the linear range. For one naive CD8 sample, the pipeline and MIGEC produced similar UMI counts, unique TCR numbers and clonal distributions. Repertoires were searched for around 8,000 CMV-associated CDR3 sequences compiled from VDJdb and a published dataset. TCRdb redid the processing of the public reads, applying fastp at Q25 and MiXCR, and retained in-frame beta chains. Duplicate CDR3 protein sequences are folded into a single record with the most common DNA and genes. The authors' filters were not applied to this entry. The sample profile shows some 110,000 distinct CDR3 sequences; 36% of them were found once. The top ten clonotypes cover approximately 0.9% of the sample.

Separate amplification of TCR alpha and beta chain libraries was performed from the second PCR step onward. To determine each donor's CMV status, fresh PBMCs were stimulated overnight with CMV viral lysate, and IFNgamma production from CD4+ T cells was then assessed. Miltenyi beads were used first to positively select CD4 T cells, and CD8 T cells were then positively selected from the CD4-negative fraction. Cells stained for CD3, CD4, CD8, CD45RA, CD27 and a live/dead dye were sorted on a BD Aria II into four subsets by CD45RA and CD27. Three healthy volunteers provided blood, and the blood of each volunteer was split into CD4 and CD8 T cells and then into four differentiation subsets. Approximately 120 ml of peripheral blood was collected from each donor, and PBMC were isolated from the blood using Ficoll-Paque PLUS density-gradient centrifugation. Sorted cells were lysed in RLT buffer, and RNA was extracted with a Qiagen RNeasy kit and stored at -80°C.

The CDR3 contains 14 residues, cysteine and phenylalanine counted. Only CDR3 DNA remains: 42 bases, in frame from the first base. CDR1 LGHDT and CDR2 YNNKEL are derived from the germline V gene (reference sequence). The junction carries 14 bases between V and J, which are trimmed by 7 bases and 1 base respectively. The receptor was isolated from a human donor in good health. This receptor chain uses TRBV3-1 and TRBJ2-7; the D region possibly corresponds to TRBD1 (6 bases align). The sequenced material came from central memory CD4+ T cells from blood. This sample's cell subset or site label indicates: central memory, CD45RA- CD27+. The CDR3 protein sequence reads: CASTWTVSSYEQYF. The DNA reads TGTGCCAGCACCTGGACAGTGTCGTCCTACGAGCAGTACTTC.